This T cell receptor (beta chain) was recovered during a study of blood T cell repertoires in COVID-19. About the research overall: Italy, Spain and the United States were the sources of the convalescent and acute COVID-19 samples.

This CDR3 is 13 amino acids long. The germline gives CDR1 LNHDA, CDR2 SQIVND (reference sequence). The V end was cut by 6 bases, the J end by 4 bases, with 12 bases between. TCRdb's copy holds only in-frame clones and misses some; the assay was immunoSEQ multiplex PCR. The table has about 100,000 clones, around four fifths seen once. The material sequenced was peripheral blood. The receptor was derived from a man between 65 and 80 years old with active or convalescent COVID-19. The rearrangement uses TRBV19 and TRBJ1-1; possible D gene TRBD1, 5 bases. CDR3 DNA: TGTGCCAGTAGCACAAGACAGATCACTGAAGCTTTCTTT. Protein sequence: CASSTRQITEAFF.